This T cell receptor beta chain was sequenced for a study of blood T cell repertoires in COVID-19. About the study: Some COVID-19 samples were acute and others convalescent; all came from the United States, Italy and Spain. Sample material is recorded as cDNA or gDNA derived from T cells, B-cell-depleted T cells, or PBMCs.

The CDR3 consists of 14 residues. Germline-derived CDR1 and CDR2 are SGHTA and FQGNSA. The germline V and J ends were trimmed by 7 bases and 0 bases, with 13 bases remaining between them. In the original processing: Amplification from reference gene primers served as the basis for estimated nucleated cell counts. Sequencing was performed with immunoSEQ multiplex PCR; in TCRdb, only in-frame clones are kept and a portion is missing. Clone size and the V and J calls come from that table; the DNA yielded D and trimming. This table holds about 180,000 clones, about 80% found once. V usage is TRBV7-2 and J usage is TRBJ2-7, with D maybe TRBD1 (6 bases). Sequencing input: peripheral blood. The TCR was taken from a human donor in a cohort sampled during active COVID-19. The CDR3 loop reads CASNAQGSSYEQYF. The CDR3 region has the DNA TGTGCCAGCAATGCACAGGGAAGCTCCTACGAGCAGTACTTC.